This T cell receptor (beta chain) derives from a study of human T cells and chemical hapten exposure (dated by TCRdb to the early 2020s). Notes on the research overall: Libraries were combined into a pool for sequencing, and differences in TCR yield between samples came mainly from small differences in library volumes within the pool. Peripheral blood TCR repertoire changes were tracked in vivo in alopecia patients during primary and secondary sensitization to the hapten diphenylcyclopropenone (DPC). For every blood RNA sample, sequencing covered both the TCR alpha and TCR beta chains.

Total RNA was extracted from unfractionated whole blood that had been collected in Tempus Blood RNA tubes. Five or six healthy volunteers served as TCR sequencing controls and were bled at day 0, 2 weeks and 6 weeks. This clonotype has more than one count but fewer than ten. Its antigen specificity is not known. Base qualities were left out, and no much larger clone turns up one base away. The study at large found these results: The number of TCRs above 1 in 1000 frequency did not change with DPC sensitization; there was no evidence of global repertoire structure alterations. Repeated subsampling changed both the strength of the expansion versus patch-test correlation and the threshold at which that correlation became significant.

Libraries were constructed by 5' RACE. The sequencer was an Illumina MiSeq. During library preparation, unique molecular identifiers were attached to individual cDNA molecules so that TCRs could be counted quantitatively and reproducibly. The paper's processing steps were these. A median of about 87,000 TCRs per sample was observed, with a range of about 23,224 to 750,000. The Decombinator software suite was used to annotate the V, J and CDR3 of the TCR reads. To make PS versus PT1 abundance plots, every sample was subsampled to the same number of TCRs (28,000). Expanded TCRs were defined as absent before sensitization and observed at least eight times at the 2-week time point. TCRdb reprocessed the public reads (quality trimming at Q25 with fastp, clone calling with MiXCR) and kept in-frame beta chains. Identical CDR3 proteins give one entry, which carries the most common genes and DNA. The V and J calls come from TCRdb's annotation, not from the publication. For this sample the table gives 81,000 or so distinct CDR3 sequences, of which less than 9.5% were detected only once. Jointly, the top ten make up 2% to 2.5% of the sample.

Reading from cysteine to phenylalanine, the CDR3 counts 16 amino acids. Only the CDR3 part of the read is kept: 48 bases, read in frame from the first base. Trimming removed 3 bases from V and 4 bases from J, leaving 18 bases between the germline ends. The rearranged chain carries TRBV12-3 or TRBV12-4 and TRBJ1-2; the D gene is possibly TRBD1, with 5 bases matching. The clonotype comes from a male donor in good health. The CDR3 reads as follows: CASSLSGPIPLYGYTF. The DNA is as follows: TGTGCCAGCAGTTTGTCAGGGCCTATTCCACTCTATGGCTACACCTTC.